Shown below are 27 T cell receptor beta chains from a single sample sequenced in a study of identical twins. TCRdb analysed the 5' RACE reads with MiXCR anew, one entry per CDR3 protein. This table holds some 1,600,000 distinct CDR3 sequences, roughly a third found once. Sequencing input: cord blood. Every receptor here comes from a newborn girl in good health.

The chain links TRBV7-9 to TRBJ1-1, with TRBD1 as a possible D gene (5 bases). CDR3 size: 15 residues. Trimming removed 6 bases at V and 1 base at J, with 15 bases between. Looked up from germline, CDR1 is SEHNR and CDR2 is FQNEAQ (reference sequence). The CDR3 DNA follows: TGTGCCAGCAGACGGGAGACAGCTACGAACACTGAAGCTTTCTTT. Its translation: CASRRETATNTEAFF. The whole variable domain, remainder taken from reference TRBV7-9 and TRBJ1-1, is DTGVSQNPRHKITKRGQNVTFRCDPISEHNRLYWYRQTLGQGPEFLTYFQNEAQLEKSRLLSDRFSAERPKGSFSTLEIQRTEQGDSAMYLCASRRETATNTEAFFGQGTRLTVV.

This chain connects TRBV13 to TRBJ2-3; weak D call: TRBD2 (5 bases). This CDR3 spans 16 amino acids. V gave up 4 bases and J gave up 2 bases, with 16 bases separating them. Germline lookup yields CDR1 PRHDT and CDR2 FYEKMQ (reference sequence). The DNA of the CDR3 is TGTGCCAGCAGCTCCCGTGGCCTGCTAGCCACAGATACGCAGTATTTT. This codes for CASSSRGLLATDTQYF.

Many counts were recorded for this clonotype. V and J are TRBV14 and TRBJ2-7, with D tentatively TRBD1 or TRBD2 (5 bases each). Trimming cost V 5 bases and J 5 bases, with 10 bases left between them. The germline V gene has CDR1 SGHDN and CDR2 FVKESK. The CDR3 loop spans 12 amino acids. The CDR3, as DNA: TGTGCCAGCAGCTTCCAGGGAGACGAGCAGTACTTC. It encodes CASSFQGDEQYF.

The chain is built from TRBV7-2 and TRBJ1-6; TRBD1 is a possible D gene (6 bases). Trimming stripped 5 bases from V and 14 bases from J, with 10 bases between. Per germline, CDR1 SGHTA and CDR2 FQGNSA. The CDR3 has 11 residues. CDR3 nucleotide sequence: TGTGCCAGCAGCGAACAGGGAACCCTCCACTTT. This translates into CASSEQGTLHF.

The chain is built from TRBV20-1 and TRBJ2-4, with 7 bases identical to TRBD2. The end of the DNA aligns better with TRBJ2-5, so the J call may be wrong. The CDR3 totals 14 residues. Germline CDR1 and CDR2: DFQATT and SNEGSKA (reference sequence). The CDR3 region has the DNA TGCAGTGCTAGGGCGGGAGCTGCGCAAGAGACCCAGTACTTC. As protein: CSARAGAAQETQYF.

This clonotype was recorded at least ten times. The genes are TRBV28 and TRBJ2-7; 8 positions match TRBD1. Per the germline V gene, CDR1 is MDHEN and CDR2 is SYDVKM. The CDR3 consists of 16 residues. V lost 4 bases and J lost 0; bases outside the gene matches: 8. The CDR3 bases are TGTGCCAGCAGTTCCTCCCCCGGGACAGGCTCCTACGAGCAGTACTTC. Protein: CASSSSPGTGSYEQYF.

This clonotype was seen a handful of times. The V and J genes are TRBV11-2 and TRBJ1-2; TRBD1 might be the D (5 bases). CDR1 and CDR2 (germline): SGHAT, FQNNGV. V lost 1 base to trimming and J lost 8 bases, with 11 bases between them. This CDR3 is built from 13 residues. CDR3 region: CASSLVAGSGYTF. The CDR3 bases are TGTGCCAGCAGCTTAGTAGCAGGGTCCGGCTACACCTTC.

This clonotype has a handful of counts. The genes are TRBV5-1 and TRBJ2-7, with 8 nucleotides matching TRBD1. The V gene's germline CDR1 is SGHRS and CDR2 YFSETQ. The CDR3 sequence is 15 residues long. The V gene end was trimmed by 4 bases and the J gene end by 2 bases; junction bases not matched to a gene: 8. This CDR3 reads CASSDTGGIPYEQYF. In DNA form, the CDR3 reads TGCGCCAGCAGCGATACAGGGGGTATCCCCTACGAGCAGTACTTC.

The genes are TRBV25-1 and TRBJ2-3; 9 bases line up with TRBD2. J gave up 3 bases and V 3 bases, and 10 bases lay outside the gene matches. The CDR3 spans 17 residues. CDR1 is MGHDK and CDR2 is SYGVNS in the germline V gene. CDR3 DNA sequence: TGTGCCAGCAGTGATTCGGTCCTAGCGGGAAGAACAGATACGCAGTATTTT. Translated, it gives CASSDSVLAGRTDTQYF.

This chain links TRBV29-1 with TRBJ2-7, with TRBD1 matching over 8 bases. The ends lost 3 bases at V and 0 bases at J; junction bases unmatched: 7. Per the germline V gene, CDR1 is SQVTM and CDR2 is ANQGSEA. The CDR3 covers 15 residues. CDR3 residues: CSVDIGRGPSYEQYF. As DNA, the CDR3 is TGCAGCGTTGATATTGGCAGGGGGCCCTCCTACGAGCAGTACTTC.

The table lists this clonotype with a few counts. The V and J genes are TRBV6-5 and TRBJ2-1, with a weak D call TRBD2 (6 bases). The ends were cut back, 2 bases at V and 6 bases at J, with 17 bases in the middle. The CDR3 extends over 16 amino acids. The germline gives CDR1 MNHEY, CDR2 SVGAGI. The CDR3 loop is CASSYRLDRAGNEQFF. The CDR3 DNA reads TGTGCCAGCAGTTACAGACTAGACCGGGCTGGCAATGAGCAGTTCTTC.

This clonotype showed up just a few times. In DNA, the CDR3 is TGTGCCAGCAGCTCGTGGCGGGTCACAGATACGCAGTATTTT. It specifies CASSSWRVTDTQYF. The V call is TRBV7-2, the J call TRBJ2-3; maybe TRBD2 (5 bases). This CDR3 is built from 14 residues. V lost 4 bases and J lost 2, with 10 bases in between. The germline CDR1 and CDR2 sequences are SGHTA and FQGNSA.

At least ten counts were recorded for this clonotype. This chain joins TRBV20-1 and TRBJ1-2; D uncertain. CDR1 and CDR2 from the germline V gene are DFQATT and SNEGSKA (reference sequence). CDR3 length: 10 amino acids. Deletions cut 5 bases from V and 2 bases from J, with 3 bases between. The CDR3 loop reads CSAGNYGYTF. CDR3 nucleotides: TGCAGTGCTGGCAACTATGGCTACACCTTC.

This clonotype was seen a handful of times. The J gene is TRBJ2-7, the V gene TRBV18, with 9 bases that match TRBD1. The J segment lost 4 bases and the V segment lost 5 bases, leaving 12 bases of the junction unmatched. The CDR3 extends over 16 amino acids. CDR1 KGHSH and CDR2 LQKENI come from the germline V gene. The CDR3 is CASSTRSGQGPYEQYF. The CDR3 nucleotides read TGTGCCAGCTCAACTAGGTCAGGACAGGGGCCTTACGAGCAGTACTTC.

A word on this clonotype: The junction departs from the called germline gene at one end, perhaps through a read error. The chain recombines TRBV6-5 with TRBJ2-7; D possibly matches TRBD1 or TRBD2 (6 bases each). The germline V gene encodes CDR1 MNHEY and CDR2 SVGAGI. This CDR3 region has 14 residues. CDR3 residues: CASTRGGMTYERYF. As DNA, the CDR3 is TGTGCCAGTACCCGAGGGGGGATGACCTACGAGCGGTACTTC.

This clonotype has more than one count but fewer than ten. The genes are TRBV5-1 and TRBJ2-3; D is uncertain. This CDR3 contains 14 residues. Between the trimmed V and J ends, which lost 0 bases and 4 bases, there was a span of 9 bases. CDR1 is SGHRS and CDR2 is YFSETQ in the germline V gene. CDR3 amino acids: CASSLVTVADTQYF. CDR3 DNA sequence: TGCGCCAGCAGCTTGGTTACGGTCGCAGATACGCAGTATTTT.

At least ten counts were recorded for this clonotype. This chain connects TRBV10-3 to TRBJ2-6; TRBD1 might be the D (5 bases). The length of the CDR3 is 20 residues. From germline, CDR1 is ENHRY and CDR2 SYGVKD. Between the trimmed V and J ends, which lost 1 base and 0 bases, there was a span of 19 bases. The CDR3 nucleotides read TGTGCCATCAGTGAGTTACCCGACAGATCTGCCCTCTCTGGGGCCAACGTCCTGACTTTC. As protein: CAISELPDRSALSGANVLTF.

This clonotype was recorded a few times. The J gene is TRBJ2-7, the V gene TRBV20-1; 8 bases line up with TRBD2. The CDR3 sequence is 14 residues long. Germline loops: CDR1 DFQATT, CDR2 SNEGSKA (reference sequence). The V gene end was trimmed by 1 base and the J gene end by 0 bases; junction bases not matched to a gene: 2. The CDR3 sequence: CSARVLAVSYEQYF. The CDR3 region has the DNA TGCAGTGCTAGAGTACTAGCGGTCTCCTACGAGCAGTACTTC.

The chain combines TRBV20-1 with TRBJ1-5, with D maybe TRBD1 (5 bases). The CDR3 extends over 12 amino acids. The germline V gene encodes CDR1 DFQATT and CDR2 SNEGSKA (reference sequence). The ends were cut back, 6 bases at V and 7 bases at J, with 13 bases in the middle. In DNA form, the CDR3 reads TGCAGTGCCCCTGCAGGGAGGCAGCCCCAGCATTTT. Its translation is CSAPAGRQPQHF.

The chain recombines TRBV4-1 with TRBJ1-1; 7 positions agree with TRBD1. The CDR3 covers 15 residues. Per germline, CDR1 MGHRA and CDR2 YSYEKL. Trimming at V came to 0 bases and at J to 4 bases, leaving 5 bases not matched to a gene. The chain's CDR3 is CASSQEAGGFTEAFF. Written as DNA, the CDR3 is TGCGCCAGCAGCCAAGAAGCAGGGGGGTTCACTGAAGCTTTCTTT.

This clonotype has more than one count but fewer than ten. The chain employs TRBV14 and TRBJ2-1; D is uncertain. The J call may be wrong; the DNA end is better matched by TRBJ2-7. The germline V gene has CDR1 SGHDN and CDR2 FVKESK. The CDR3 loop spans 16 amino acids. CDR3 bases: TGTGCCAGCAGCCAAGACAGTCTGAGCTCCTACAATGAGCAGTACTTC. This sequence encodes CASSQDSLSSYNEQYF.

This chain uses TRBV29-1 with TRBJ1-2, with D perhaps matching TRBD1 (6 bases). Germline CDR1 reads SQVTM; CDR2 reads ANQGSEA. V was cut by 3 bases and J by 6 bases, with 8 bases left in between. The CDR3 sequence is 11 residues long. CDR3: CSVEGAHGYTF. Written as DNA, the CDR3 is TGCAGCGTTGAGGGGGCGCATGGCTACACCTTC. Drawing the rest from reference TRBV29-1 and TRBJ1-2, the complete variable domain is SAVISQKPSRDICQRGTSLTIQCQVDSQVTMMFWYRQQPGQSLTLIATANQGSEATYESGFVIDKFPISRPNLTFSTLTVSNMSPEDSSIYLCSVEGAHGYTFGSGTRLTVV.

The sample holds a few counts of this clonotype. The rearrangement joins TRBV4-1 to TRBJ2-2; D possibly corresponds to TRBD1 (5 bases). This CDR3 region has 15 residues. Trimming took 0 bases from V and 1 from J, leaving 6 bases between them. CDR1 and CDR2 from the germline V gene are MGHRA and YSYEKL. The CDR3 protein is CASSQEGLNTGELFF. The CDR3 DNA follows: TGCGCCAGCAGCCAAGAGGGGCTGAACACCGGGGAGCTGTTTTTT.

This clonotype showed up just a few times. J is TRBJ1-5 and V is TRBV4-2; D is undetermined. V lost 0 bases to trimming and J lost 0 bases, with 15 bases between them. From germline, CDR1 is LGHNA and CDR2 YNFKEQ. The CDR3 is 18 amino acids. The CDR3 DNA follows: TGTGCCAGCAGCCAAGAATGGCGTCAGATTTATAGCAATCAGCCCCAGCATTTT. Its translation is CASSQEWRQIYSNQPQHF.

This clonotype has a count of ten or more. CDR3 coding DNA: TGCAGCGTTGGTGAGCTAGCGGGAAAGTACGAGCAGTACTTC. Protein sequence: CSVGELAGKYEQYF. The chain carries TRBV29-1 and TRBJ2-7; 9 bases match TRBD2. Losses at the gene ends were 4 bases for V and 4 bases for J; bases not matched to a gene: 8. This CDR3 spans 14 amino acids. CDR1 and CDR2 from the germline V gene are SQVTM and ANQGSEA.

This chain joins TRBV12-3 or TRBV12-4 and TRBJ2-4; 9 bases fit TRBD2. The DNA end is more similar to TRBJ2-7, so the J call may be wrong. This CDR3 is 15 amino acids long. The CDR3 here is CASSPSGRSPYEQYF. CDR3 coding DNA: TGTGCCAGCAGTCCCAGCGGGAGGTCTCCCTACGAGCAGTACTTC.

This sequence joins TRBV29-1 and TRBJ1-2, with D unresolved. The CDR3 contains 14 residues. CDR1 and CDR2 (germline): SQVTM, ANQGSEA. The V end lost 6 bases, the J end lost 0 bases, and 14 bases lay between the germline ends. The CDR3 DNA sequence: TGCAGCGTCCAGGCGGCAGGCACTAACTATGGCTACACCTTC. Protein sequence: CSVQAAGTNYGYTF.